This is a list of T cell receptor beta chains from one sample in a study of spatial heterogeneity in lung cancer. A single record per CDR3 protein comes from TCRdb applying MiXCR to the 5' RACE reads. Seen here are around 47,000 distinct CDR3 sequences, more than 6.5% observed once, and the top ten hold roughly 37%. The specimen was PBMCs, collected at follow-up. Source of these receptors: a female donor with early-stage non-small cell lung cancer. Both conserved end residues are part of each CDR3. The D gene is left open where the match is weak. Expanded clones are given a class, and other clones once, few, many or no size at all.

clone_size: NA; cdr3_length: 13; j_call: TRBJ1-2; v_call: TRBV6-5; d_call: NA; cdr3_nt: TGTGCCAGCAGTGCCGGGACCATCTATGGCTACACCTTC; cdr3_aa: CASSAGTIYGYTF
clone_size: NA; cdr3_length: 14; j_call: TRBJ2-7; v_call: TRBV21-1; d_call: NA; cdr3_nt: TGTGCCACCTTAGCGGGGGAACCGAAATACGAGCAGTACTTC; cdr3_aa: CATLAGEPKYEQYF
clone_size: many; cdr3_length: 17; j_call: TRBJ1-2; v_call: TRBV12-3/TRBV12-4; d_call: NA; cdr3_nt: TGTGCCAGCAGTTCTTACGTTTCGGGACTGAATGGCTATGGCTACACCTTC; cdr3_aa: CASSSYVSGLNGYGYTF
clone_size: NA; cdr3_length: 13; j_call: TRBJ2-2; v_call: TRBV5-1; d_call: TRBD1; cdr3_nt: TGCGCCAGCTGGACAGGGAACACCGGGGAGCTGTTTTTT; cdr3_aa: CASWTGNTGELFF
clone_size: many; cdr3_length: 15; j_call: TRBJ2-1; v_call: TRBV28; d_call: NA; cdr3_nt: TGTGCCAGCAGTTTGAGGGGGAACGCCTACAATGAGCAGTTCTTC; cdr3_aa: CASSLRGNAYNEQFF
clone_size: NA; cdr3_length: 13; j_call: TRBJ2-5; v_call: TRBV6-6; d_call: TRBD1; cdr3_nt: TGTGCCAGCAGTCGGACAGGGGAAGAGACCCAGTACTTC; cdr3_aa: CASSRTGEETQYF
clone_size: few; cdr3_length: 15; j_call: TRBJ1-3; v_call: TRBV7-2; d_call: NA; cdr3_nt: TGTGCCAGCAGCTTATCGAGGGGCCCCGGAAACACCATATATTTT; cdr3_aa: CASSLSRGPGNTIYF
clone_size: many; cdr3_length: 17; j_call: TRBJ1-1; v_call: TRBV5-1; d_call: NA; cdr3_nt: TGCGCCAGCAGCTTGGTAGCCGGGGCCCTATCGAACACTGAAGCTTTCTTT; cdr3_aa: CASSLVAGALSNTEAFF
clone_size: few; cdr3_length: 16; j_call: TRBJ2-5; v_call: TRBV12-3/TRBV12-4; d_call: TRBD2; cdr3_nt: TGTGCCAGCAGTTCCGTACCGGGACTAGCCCGTGGGACCCAGTACTTC; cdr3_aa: CASSSVPGLARGTQYF
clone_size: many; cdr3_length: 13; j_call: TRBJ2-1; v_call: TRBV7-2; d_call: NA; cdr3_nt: TGTGCCAGCAGCCCAGTCCAAATCCGTGAGCAGTTCTTC; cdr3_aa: CASSPVQIREQFF